This T cell receptor (beta chain) comes out of a study of T-cell reconstitution after alpha-beta-depleted transplantation in children. Preparation of the TCRbeta library used unique molecular identifiers. TCRdb itself ran the PCR reads through MiXCR, one entry per CDR3 protein. The sample contains approximately 340,000 distinct CDR3 sequences, approximately 10% of which appear only once. This clonotype was detected only a few times. With V trimmed by 6 bases and J by 2 bases, 3 bases remained unmatched. Germline V gene sequence: CDR1 SQVTM, CDR2 ANQGSEA. This CDR3 region has 12 residues. The sample was PBMCs from the stem cell graft donor, taken from the stem cell graft. The chain employs TRBV29-1 and TRBJ2-7; TRBD1 matches 8 bases. The sequence was collected from a human donor who donated a stem cell graft to a child with acute lymphoblastic leukemia. Written as DNA, the CDR3 is TGCAGCGTCAAGACAGGGGCCTACGAGCAGTACTTC. Protein sequence: CSVKTGAYEQYF.